Listed below are T cell receptor beta chains from one sample, sequenced in a study of CD8 T cells in Susac syndrome. TCRdb processed the immunoSEQ multiplex PCR reads anew with MiXCR; each CDR3 protein has one entry. The sample comprises more than 55,000 distinct CDR3 sequences, 96% of which are singletons, and around 0.11% rests with the top ten. Sequenced sample: CD4+ T cells from PBMCs. These receptors all come from a human donor with multiple sclerosis. The CDR3 runs from the conserved cysteine through the conserved F or W. D genes are given only for firm matches. Clone sizes are given selectively: once, few, many, or a class where the clone is expanded.

clone size | D gene | J gene | V gene | CDR3 protein | CDR3 DNA
NA | NA | TRBJ1-2 | TRBV29-1 | CSVAAGPHYGYTF | TGCAGCGTTGCTGCAGGGCCCCACTATGGCTACACCTTC
NA | NA | TRBJ1-2 | TRBV7-8 | CASSLGQGHGYTF | TGTGCCAGCAGCTTAGGTCAGGGTCACGGCTACACCTTC
NA | TRBD1 | TRBJ1-1 | TRBV29-1 | CSVPGQGNTEAFF | TGCAGCGTTCCGGGACAGGGGAACACTGAAGCTTTCTTT
NA | NA | TRBJ2-7 | TRBV9 | CASRDRPYEQYF | TGTGCCAGCAGGGATCGGCCCTACGAGCAGTACTTC
NA | NA | TRBJ1-2 | TRBV3-1 | CASSEQGLGYTF | TGTGCCAGCAGCGAACAGGGTTTGGGCTACACCTTC
NA | NA | TRBJ1-2 | TRBV4-1 | CASSPTGTENYGYTF | TGCGCCAGCAGCCCGACAGGAACAGAAAACTATGGCTACACCTTC
once | TRBD2 | TRBJ2-3 | TRBV7-8 | CASSLGVTSGPTDTQYF | TGTGCCAGCAGCTTAGGGGTAACTAGCGGTCCCACAGATACGCAGTATTTT
NA | TRBD2 | TRBJ2-2 | TRBV7-2 | CASSLFASGDTGELFF | TGTGCCAGCAGCTTATTTGCTAGCGGGGACACCGGGGAGCTGTTTTTT
NA | NA | TRBJ1-6 | TRBV28 | CASSSPQGTDSPLHF | TGTGCCAGCAGTTCCCCTCAGGGAACCGATTCACCCCTCCACTTT
NA | TRBD2 | TRBJ2-1 | TRBV6-2/TRBV6-3 | CASLPAGGLYNEQFF | TGTGCCAGCCTGCCGGCGGGGGGGCTTTACAATGAGCAGTTCTTC
NA | NA | TRBJ1-2 | TRBV2 | CASTLERVQGDGYTF | TGTGCCAGCACCCTGGAGCGGGTACAGGGTGATGGCTACACCTTC
NA | TRBD1 | TRBJ2-7 | TRBV10-3 | CAISGAGTGGDYEQYF | TGTGCCATCAGTGGGGCCGGGACAGGGGGCGACTACGAGCAGTACTTC
NA | NA | TRBJ1-1 | TRBV13 | CASSLAGQNMNTEAFF | TGTGCCAGCAGCTTAGCAGGACAGAACATGAACACTGAAGCTTTCTTT
once | NA | TRBJ1-1 | TRBV12-3/TRBV12-4 | CASSLVSSSTEAFF | TGTGCCAGCAGTTTAGTTAGCAGCTCCACTGAAGCTTTCTTT
NA | NA | TRBJ2-5 | TRBV5-1 | CASSPDSQETQYF | TGCGCCAGCAGCCCGGACAGTCAAGAGACCCAGTACTTC
NA | TRBD1 | TRBJ1-2 | TRBV3-1 | CASSHLTGGFFYGYTF | TGTGCCAGCAGCCATTTAACAGGGGGCTTCTTCTATGGCTACACCTTC
NA | NA | TRBJ2-2 | TRBV9 | CASSGGWTGELFF | TGTGCCAGCAGCGGAGGTTGGACCGGGGAGCTGTTTTTT
NA | NA | TRBJ2-6 | TRBV20-1 | CSARKTGANVLTF | TGCAGTGCTAGGAAGACTGGGGCCAACGTCCTGACTTTC
NA | TRBD1 | TRBJ2-5 | TRBV28 | CASSSWDRGRETQYF | TGTGCCAGCAGTTCGTGGGACAGGGGGCGAGAGACCCAGTACTTC
NA | NA | TRBJ1-4 | TRBV4-1 | CASSRPGETNEKLFF | TGCGCCAGCAGCCGCCCCGGGGAGACTAATGAAAAACTGTTTTTT